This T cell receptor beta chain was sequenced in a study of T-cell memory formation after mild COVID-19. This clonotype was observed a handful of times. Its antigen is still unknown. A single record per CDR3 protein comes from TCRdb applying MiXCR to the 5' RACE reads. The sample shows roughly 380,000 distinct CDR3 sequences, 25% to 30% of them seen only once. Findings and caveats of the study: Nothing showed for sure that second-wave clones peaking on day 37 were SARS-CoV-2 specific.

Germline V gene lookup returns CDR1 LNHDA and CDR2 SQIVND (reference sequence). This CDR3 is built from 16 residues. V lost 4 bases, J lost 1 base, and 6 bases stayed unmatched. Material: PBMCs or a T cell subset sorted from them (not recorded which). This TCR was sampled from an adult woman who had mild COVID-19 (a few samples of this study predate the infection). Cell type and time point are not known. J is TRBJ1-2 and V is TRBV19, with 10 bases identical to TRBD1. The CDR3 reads CASSSVGQGINYGYTF. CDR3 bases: TGTGCCAGTAGTAGCGTGGGACAGGGGATTAACTATGGCTACACCTTC.